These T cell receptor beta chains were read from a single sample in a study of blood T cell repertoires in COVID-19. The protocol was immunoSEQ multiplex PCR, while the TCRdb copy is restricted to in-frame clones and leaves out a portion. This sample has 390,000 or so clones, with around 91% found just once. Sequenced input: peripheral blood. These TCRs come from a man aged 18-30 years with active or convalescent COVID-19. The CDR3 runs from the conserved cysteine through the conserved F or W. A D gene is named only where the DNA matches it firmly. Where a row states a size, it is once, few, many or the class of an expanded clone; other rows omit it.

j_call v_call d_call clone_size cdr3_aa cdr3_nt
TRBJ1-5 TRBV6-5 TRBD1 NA CASSKDRGHIQPQHF TGTGCCAGCAGCAAGGACAGGGGGCATATTCAGCCCCAGCATTTT
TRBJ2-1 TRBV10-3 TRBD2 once CAISEAGTSGNEQFF TGTGCCATCAGTGAAGCCGGGACTAGCGGCAATGAGCAGTTCTTC
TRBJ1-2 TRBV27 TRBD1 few CASSSGGGYTF TGTGCCAGCAGTTCAGGGGGTGGCTACACCTTC
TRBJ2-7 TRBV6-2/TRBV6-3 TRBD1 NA CASSWGQGASYEQYF TGTGCCAGCAGTTGGGGACAGGGGGCCTCCTACGAGCAGTACTTC
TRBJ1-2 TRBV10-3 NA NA CAISDRDRNYGYTF TGTGCCATCAGTGACAGAGACAGAAACTATGGCTACACCTTC
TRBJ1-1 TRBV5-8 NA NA CASSFGTSTTGAFF TGTGCCAGCAGCTTTGGGACATCTACGACGGGGGCTTTCTTT
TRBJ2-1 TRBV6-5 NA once CASMGFGGGLNEQFF TGTGCCAGCATGGGGTTCGGCGGAGGGCTGAATGAGCAGTTCTTC
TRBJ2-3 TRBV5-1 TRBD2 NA CASSLDASGATDTQYF TGCGCCAGCAGCTTGGATGCTAGCGGGGCCACAGATACGCAGTATTTT
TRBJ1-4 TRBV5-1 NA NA CASSLVPRYTTNEKLFF TGCGCCAGCAGCTTGGTTCCGAGGTATACAACTAATGAAAAACTGTTTTTT
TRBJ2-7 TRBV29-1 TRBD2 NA CSVETSGTNEQYF TGCAGCGTGGAGACTAGCGGGACCAACGAGCAGTACTTC
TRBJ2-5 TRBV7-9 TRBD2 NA CASTNPGGTSETQYF TGTGCCAGCACCAACCCGGGGGGAACCTCGGAGACCCAGTACTTC
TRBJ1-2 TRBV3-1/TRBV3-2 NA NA CASSQSDSYNYGYTF TGTGCCAGCAGCCAATCAGACAGCTATAACTATGGCTACACCTTC
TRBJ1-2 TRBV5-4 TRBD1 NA CASTRTGDSYGYTF TGTGCCAGCACCCGGACAGGGGACTCCTATGGCTACACCTTC
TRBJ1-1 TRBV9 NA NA CASSAGQGYMNTEAFF TGTGCCAGCAGCGCGGGTCAGGGATACATGAACACTGAAGCTTTCTTT
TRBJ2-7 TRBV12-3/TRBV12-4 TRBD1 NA CASRYDRVYEQYF TGTGCCAGCAGATACGACAGGGTCTACGAGCAGTACTTC
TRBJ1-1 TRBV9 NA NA CASSVGNMNTEAFF TGTGCCAGCAGCGTAGGTAACATGAACACTGAAGCTTTCTTT
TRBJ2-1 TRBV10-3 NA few CAIRSDKRGNEQFF TGTGCCATCAGATCGGACAAGCGTGGCAATGAGCAGTTCTTC
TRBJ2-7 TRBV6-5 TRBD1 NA CASSRGQDYEQYF TGTGCCAGCAGTCGCGGACAGGACTACGAGCAGTACTTC
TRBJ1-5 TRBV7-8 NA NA CASSSRGSQPQHF TGTGCCAGCAGCAGCAGGGGTAGTCAGCCCCAGCATTTT
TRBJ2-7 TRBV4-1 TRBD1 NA CASSQDPGQWVYEQYF TGCGCCAGCAGCCAAGACCCGGGACAGTGGGTCTACGAGCAGTACTTC
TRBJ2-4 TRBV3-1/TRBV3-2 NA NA CASSQAGGLAKNIQYF TGTGCCAGCAGCCAAGCCGGGGGACTAGCCAAAAACATTCAGTACTTC
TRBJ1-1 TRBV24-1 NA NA CATSDSHRGAFF TGTGCCACCAGTGATTCGCATAGGGGAGCTTTCTTT
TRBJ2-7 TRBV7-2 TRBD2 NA CASSRTSGGVSYEQYF TGTGCCAGCAGCAGGACTAGCGGGGGGGTTTCCTACGAGCAGTACTTC
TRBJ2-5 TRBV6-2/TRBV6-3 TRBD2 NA CASSYSMSSGGRTETQYF TGTGCCAGCAGTTACTCGATGTCCAGCGGGGGGAGGACGGAGACCCAGTACTTC
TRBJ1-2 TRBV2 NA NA CASTVSHGYTF TGTGCCAGCACGGTTTCGCATGGCTACACCTTC
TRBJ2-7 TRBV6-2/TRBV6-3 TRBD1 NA CASSYPGQGFEQYF TGTGCCAGCAGTTACCCGGGACAGGGGTTCGAGCAGTACTTC
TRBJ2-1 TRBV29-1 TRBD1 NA CSGGQGDSKLF TGCAGCGGGGGACAGGGGGACTCAAAACTCTTC
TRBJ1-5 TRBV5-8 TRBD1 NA CASSLFDRGGNQPQHF TGTGCCAGCAGCTTGTTCGACAGGGGCGGCAATCAGCCCCAGCATTTT
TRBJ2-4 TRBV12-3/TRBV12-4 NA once CASTWRGGNIQYF TGTGCCAGCACTTGGAGAGGGGGAAACATTCAGTACTTC
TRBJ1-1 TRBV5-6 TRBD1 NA CASSWTGGRTEAFF TGTGCCAGCAGCTGGACAGGGGGAAGGACTGAAGCTTTCTTT
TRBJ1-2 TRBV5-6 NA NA CASSPGVRVYTF TGTGCCAGCAGCCCGGGGGTGCGAGTCTACACCTTC
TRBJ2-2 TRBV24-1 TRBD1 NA CATSDLRDRDTGELFF TGTGCCACCAGTGATCTACGGGACAGGGACACCGGGGAGCTGTTTTTT
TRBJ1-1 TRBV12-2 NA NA CASRLVNQDRNTEAFF TGTGCAAGTCGCTTAGTCAACCAGGACAGGAACACTGAAGCTTTCTTT
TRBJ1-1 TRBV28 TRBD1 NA CASSENRDREGAEAFF TGTGCCAGCAGTGAGAACCGGGACAGGGAGGGAGCTGAAGCTTTCTTT
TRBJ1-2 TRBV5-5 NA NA CASSLDREGGYTF TGTGCCAGCAGCTTGGACAGGGAGGGTGGCTACACCTTC
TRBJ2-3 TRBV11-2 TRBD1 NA CATADRASTDTQYF TGTGCCACGGCGGACAGGGCAAGCACAGATACGCAGTATTTT
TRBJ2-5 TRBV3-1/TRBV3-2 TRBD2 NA CASSQSTGRETQYF TGTGCCAGCAGCCAGAGCACCGGGAGGGAGACCCAGTACTTC